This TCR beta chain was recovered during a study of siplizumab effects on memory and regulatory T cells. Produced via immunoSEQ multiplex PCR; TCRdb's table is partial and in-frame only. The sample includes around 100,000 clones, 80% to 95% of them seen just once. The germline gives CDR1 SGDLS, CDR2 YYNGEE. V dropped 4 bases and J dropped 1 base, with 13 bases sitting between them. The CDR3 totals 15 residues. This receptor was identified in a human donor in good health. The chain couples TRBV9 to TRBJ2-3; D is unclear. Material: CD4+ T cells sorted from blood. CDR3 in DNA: TGTGCCAGCAGCTCCCCCACAGCAGGCACAGATACGCAGTATTTT. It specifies CASSSPTAGTDTQYF.